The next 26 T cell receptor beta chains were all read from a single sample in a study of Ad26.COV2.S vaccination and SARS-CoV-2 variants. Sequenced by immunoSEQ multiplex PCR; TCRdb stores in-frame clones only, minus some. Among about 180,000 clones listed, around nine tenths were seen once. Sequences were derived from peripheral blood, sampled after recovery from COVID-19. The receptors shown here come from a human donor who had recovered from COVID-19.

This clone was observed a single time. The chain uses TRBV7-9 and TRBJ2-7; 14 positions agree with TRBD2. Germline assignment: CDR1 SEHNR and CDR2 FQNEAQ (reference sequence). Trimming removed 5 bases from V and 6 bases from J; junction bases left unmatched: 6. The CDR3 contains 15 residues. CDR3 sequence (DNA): TGTGCCAGCAGCGGGGGACTAGCGGGAGCTGGCGAGCAGTACTTC. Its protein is CASSGGLAGAGEQYF. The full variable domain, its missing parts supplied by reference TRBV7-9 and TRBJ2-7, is DTGVSQNPRHKITKRGQNVTFRCDPISEHNRLYWYRQTLGQGPEFLTYFQNEAQLEKSRLLSDRFSAERPKGSFSTLEIQRTEQGDSAMYLCASSGGLAGAGEQYFGPGTRLTVT.

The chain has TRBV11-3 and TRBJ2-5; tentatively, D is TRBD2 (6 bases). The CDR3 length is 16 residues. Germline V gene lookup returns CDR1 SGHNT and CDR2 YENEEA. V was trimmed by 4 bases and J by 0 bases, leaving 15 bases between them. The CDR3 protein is CASSSHKGGNQETQYF. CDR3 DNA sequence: TGTGCCAGCAGCTCGCATAAAGGAGGGAACCAAGAGACCCAGTACTTC.

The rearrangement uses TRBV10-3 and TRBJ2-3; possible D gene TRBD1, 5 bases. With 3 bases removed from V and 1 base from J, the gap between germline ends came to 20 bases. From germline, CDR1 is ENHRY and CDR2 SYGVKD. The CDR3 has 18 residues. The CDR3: CAISDISKGQKGTDTQYF. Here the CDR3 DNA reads TGTGCCATCAGTGACATCTCAAAAGGACAAAAGGGCACAGATACGCAGTATTTT.

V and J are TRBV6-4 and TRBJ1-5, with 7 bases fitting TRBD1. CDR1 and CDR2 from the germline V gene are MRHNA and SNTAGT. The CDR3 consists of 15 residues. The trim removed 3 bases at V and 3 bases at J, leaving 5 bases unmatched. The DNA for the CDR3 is TGTGCCAGCAGTGATCGGGGACAGTTCAATCAGCCCCAGCATTTT. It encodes CASSDRGQFNQPQHF.

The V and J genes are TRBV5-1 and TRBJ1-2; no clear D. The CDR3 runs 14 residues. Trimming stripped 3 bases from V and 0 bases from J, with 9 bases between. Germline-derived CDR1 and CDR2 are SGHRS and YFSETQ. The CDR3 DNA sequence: TGCGCCAGCAGCTCCGAGGGCGCTAACTATGGCTACACCTTC. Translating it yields CASSSEGANYGYTF.

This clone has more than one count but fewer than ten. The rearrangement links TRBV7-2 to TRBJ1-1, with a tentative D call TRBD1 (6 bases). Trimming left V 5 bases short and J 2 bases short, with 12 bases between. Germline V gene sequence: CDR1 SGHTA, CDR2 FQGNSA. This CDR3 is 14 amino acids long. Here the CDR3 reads CASSLGQINTEAFF. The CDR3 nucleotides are TGTGCCAGCAGCCTCGGACAGATCAACACTGAAGCTTTCTTT. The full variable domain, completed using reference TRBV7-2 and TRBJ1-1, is GAGVSQSPSNKVTEKGKDVELRCDPISGHTALYWYRQSLGQGLEFLIYFQGNSAPDKSGLPSDRFSAERTGGSVSTLTIQRTQQEDSAVYLCASSLGQINTEAFFGQGTRLTVV.

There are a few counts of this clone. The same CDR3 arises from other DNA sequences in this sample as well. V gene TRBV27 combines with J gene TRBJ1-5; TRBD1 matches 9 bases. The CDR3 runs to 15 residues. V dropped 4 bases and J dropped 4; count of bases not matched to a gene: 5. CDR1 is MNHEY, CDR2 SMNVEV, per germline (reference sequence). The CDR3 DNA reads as TGTGCCAGCAGTTCCGGGACAGGGCCAAATCAGCCCCAGCATTTT. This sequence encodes CASSSGTGPNQPQHF.

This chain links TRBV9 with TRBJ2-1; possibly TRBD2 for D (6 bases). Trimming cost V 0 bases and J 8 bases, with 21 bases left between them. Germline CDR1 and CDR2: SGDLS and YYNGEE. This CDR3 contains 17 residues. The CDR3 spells CASSVGPGVKHGDEQFF. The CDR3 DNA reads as TGTGCCAGCAGCGTAGGTCCGGGAGTAAAACACGGGGATGAGCAGTTCTTC. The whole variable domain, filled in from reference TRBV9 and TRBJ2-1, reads DSGVTQTPKHLITATGQRVTLRCSPRSGDLSVYWYQQSLDQGLQFLIQYYNGEERAKGNILERFSAQQFPDLHSELNLSSLELGDSALYFCASSVGPGVKHGDEQFFGPGTRLTVL.

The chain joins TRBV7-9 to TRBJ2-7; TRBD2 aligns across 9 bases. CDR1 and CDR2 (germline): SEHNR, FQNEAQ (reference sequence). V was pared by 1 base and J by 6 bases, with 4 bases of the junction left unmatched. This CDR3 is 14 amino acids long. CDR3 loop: CASSLGGGAVEQYF. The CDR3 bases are TGTGCCAGCAGCTTAGGCGGGGGGGCGGTCGAGCAGTACTTC. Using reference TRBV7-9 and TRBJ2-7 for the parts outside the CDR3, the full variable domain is DTGVSQNPRHKITKRGQNVTFRCDPISEHNRLYWYRQTLGQGPEFLTYFQNEAQLEKSRLLSDRFSAERPKGSFSTLEIQRTEQGDSAMYLCASSLGGGAVEQYFGPGTRLTVT.

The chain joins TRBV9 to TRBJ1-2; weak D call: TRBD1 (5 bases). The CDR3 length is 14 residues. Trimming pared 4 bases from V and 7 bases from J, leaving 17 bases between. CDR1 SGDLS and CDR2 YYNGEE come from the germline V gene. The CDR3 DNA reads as TGTGCCAGCAGCCTTTCCGGGGGGGAAGTTGGCTACACCTTC. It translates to CASSLSGGEVGYTF.

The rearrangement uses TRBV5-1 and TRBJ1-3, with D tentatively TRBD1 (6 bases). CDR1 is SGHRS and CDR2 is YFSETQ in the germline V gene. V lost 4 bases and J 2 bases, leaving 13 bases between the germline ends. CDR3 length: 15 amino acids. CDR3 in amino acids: CASSGGGQTGNTIYF. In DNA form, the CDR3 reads TGCGCCAGCAGCGGCGGGGGACAAACTGGAAACACCATATATTTT.

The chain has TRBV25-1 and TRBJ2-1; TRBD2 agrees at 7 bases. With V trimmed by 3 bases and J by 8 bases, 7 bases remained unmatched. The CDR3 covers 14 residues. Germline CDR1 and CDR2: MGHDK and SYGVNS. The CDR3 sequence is CASSEGGPFDEQFF. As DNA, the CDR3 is TGTGCCAGCAGTGAGGGAGGGCCATTCGATGAGCAGTTCTTC.

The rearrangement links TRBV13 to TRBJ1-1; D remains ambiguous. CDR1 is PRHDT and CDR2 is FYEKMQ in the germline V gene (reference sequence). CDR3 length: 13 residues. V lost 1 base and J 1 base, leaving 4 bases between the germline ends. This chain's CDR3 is CASSLDRNTEAFF. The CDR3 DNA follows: TGTGCCAGCAGCTTAGACCGGAACACTGAAGCTTTCTTT.

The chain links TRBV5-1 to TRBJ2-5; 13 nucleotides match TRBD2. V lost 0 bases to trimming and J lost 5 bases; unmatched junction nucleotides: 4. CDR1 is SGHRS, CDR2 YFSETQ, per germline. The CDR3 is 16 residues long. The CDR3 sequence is CASSLGATSGRETQYF. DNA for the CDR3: TGCGCCAGCAGCTTGGGGGCGACTAGCGGGAGGGAGACCCAGTACTTC.

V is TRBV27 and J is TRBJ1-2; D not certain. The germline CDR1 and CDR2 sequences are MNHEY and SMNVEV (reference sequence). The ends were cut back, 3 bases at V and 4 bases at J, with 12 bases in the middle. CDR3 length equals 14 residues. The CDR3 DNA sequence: TGTGCCAGCAGTTTTCAGGCCACGGGCTATGGCTACACCTTC. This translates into CASSFQATGYGYTF.

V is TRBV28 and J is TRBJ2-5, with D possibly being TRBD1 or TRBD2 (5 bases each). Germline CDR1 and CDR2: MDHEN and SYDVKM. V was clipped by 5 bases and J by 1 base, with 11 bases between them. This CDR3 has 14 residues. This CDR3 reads CASSPGPIQETQYF. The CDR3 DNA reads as TGTGCCAGCAGTCCGGGGCCGATCCAAGAGACCCAGTACTTC.

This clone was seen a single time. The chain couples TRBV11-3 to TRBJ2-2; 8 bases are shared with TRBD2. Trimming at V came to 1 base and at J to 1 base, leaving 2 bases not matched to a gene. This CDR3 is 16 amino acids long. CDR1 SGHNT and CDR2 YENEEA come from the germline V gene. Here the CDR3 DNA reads TGTGCCAGCAGCTTAGCTAGCGGGTGGAACACCGGGGAGCTGTTTTTT. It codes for CASSLASGWNTGELFF.

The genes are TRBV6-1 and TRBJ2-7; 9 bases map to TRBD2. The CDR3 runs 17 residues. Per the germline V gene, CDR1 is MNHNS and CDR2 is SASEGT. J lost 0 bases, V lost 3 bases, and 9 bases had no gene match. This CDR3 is CASSDPPGLASSYEQYF. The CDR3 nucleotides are TGTGCCAGCAGTGACCCCCCGGGACTAGCTTCCTCCTACGAGCAGTACTTC.

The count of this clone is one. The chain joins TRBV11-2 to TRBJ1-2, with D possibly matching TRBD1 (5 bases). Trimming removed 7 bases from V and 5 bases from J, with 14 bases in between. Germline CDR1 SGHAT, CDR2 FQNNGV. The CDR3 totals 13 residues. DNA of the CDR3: TGTGCCAGCACCCCGGGGAGGGGATATGGCTACACCTTC. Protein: CASTPGRGYGYTF.

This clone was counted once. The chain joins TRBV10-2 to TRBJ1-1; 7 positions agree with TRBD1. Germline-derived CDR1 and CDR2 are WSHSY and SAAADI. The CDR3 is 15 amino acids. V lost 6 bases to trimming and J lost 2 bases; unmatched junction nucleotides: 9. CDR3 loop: CASRNDREGNTEAFF. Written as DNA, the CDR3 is TGCGCCAGCAGGAACGACAGGGAGGGAAACACTGAAGCTTTCTTT.

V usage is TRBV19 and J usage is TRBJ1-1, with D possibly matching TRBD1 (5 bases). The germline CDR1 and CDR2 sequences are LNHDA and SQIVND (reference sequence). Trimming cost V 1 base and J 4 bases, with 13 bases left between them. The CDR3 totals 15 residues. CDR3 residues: CASSIVGAGPTEAFF. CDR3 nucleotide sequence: TGTGCCAGTAGTATAGTCGGCGCAGGGCCCACTGAAGCTTTCTTT.

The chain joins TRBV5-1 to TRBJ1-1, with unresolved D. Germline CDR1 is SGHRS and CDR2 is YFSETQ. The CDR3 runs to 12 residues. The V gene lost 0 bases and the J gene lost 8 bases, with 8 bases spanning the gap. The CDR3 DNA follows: TGCGCCAGCAGCTTGGGGAGTAAAGAAGCTTTCTTT. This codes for CASSLGSKEAFF.

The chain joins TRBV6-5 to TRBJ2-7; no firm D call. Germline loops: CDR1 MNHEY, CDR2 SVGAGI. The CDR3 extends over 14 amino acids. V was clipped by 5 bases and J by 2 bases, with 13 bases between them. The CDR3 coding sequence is TGTGCCAGCAGTCCCCAGACCCGACCCTACGAGCAGTACTTC. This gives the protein CASSPQTRPYEQYF.

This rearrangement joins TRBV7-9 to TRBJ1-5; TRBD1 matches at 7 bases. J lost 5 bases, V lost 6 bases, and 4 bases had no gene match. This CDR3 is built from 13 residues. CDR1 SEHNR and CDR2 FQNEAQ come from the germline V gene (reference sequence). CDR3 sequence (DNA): TGTGCCAGCAGTATAACAGGGGATCAGCCCCAGCATTTT. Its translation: CASSITGDQPQHF.

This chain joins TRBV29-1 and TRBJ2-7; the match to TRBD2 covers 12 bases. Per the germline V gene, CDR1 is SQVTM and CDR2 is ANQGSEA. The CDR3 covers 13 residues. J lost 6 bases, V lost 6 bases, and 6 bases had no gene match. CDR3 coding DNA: TGCAGCGTCCTGACTAGCGGGAGCGTCGAGCAGTACTTC. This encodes CSVLTSGSVEQYF.

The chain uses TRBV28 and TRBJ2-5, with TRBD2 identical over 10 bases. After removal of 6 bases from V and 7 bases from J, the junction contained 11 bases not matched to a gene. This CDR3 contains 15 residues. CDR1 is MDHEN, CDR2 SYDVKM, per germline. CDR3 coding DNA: TGTGCCAGCAGAACTGGACTAGCGGCCCCGGGGACCCAGTACTTC. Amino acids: CASRTGLAAPGTQYF. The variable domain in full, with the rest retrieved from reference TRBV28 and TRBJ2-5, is DVKVTQSSRYLVKRTGEKVFLECVQDMDHENMFWYRQDPGLGLRLIYFSYDVKMKEKGDIPEGYSVSREKKERFSLILESASTNQTSMYLCASRTGLAAPGTQYFGPGTRLLVL.